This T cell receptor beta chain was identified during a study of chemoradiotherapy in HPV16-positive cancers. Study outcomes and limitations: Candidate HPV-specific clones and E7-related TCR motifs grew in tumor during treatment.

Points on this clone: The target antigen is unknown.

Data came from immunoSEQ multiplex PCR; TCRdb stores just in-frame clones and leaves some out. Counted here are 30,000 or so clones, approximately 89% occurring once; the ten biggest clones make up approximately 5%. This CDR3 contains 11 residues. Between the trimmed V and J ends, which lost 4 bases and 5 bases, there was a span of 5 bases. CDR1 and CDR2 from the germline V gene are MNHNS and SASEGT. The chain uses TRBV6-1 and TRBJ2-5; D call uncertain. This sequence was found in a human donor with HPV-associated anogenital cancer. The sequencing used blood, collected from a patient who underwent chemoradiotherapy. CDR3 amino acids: CASSVSETQYF. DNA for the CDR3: TGTGCCAGCAGTGTTTCGGAGACCCAGTACTTC.